This TCR beta chain comes out of a study of regulatory T cells in long-lasting Graves disease. Time point defined: newly diagnosed GD, antithyroid drugs for less than 3 months. Researchers made the TCR library from RNA that was extracted from PBMCs. This clonotype occurred many times. Its antigen is currently unknown. Study-wide results and limits: Persistent Graves' patients showed reduced TCR diversity versus newly diagnosed patients.

Building the TCR beta libraries relied on iRepertoire HTBI primers, and CDR3 regions underwent Arm-PCR. TCRdb passed the multiplex PCR reads through MiXCR, listing each CDR3 protein once. The repertoire holds 380,000 or so distinct CDR3 sequences, with around 15% as singletons. J lost 4 bases, V lost 6 bases, and 8 bases had no gene match. This CDR3 comprises 15 residues. Looked up from germline, CDR1 is SEHNR and CDR2 is FQNEAQ (reference sequence). The sample was also linked to a second study, of T cells in Graves' hyperthyroidism and ophthalmopathy. That work contributes: The definition of stable Graves' hyperthyroidism was no ophthalmopathy progression within 18 months. The HTBI primer set was used in a first-round RT-PCR of the TCR CDR3. Most expanded thyroid clonotypes above 0.001 also appeared in blood.

The chain links TRBV7-9 to TRBJ1-2; 10 nucleotides agree with TRBD1. This TCR derives from a woman aged 18-30 years with Graves disease. Sequencing used peripheral blood mononuclear cells (PBMCs), obtained at new diagnosis, from a patient treated with antithyroid drugs. This CDR3 reads CASRPTGTGVYGYTF. For the CDR3, the DNA is TGTGCCAGCAGGCCCACCGGGACAGGGGTCTATGGCTACACCTTC.